This entry lists 27 T cell receptor beta chains sequenced from one sample in a study of human T cells and chemical hapten exposure. One entry per CDR3 protein results from TCRdb running MiXCR on the RACE reads. The table records 95,000 to 150,000 distinct CDR3 sequences, roughly 13% of them present only once. Sample time point: pre-sensitization, week 0. Described treatment: therapeutic diphenylcyclopropenone sensitization with weekly scalp DPC. Sample: whole blood, taken in connection with sensitization to the hapten diphenylcyclopropenone (DPC). All receptors come from a woman under 30 with alopecia areata. Some clones in this sample may be carry-over from other donors' samples.

CDR3 coding DNA: TGTGCCACCAGTATGGGGGCGCATGAGCAGTTCTTC. Translation gives CATSMGAHEQFF. The chain carries TRBV15 and TRBJ2-1, with D possibly TRBD1 on 6 matching bases. CDR3 length: 12 residues. V lost 6 bases, J lost 8 bases, and 11 bases lay in between. Germline CDR1 LNHNV, CDR2 YYDKDF (reference sequence).

The V and J genes are TRBV1 and TRBJ2-5; the D call TRBD1 from the table was never checked on the DNA. TRBV1 is tagged as a pseudogene. The CDR3 extends over 11 amino acids. CDR3 DNA sequence: TGCACCAGCAGTCTAGGGACAGTCCAGTACTTC. Translation gives CTSSLGTVQYF.

This clonotype was observed at least ten times. V is TRBV9 and J is TRBJ2-5; 10 bases are a match to TRBD2. The CDR3 is made up of 15 amino acids. The germline CDR1 and CDR2 sequences are SGDLS and YYNGEE. Unmatched junction bases numbered 4, after V lost 3 bases and J lost 2 bases. Written as DNA, the CDR3 is TGTGCCAGCAGCGCTAGCGGGGGCTCTCAAGAGACCCAGTACTTC. This translates into CASSASGGSQETQYF.

The V gene is TRBV28, the J gene TRBJ1-1, with TRBD1 identical over 9 bases. Germline CDR1 reads MDHEN; CDR2 reads SYDVKM. CDR3 length: 13 residues. Germline trimming cut 4 bases from V and 5 bases from J; bases unmatched to any gene: 2. CDR3 DNA: TGTGCCAGCAGTTACAGGGGGCTTACTGAAGCTTTCTTT. It is translated as CASSYRGLTEAFF. Full variable domain (remainder filled in from reference TRBV28 and TRBJ1-1): DVKVTQSSRYLVKRTGEKVFLECVQDMDHENMFWYRQDPGLGLRLIYFSYDVKMKEKGDIPEGYSVSREKKERFSLILESASTNQTSMYLCASSYRGLTEAFFGQGTRLTVV.

This clonotype was detected a few times. The CDR3 reads CASKSSGNTIYF. The CDR3 DNA follows: TGTGCCAGCAAGTCCTCTGGAAACACCATATATTTT. The V gene is TRBV6-5, the J gene TRBJ1-3; no clear D. Germline V CDR1 and CDR2: MNHEY, SVGAGI. This CDR3 has 12 residues. Trimming removed 7 bases at V and 0 bases at J, with 4 bases between.

The chain recombines TRBV6-2 or TRBV6-3 with TRBJ2-1; D assignment may be TRBD1 or TRBD2 (5 bases each). CDR3 length: 15 residues. Germline CDR1 and CDR2: MNHEY and SVGEGT. The V and J ends lost 4 bases and 0 bases respectively, with 10 bases between them. In DNA form, the CDR3 reads TGTGCCAGCAGTTTGGGACGGAGCTCCTACAATGAGCAGTTCTTC. Translation gives CASSLGRSSYNEQFF.

The rearrangement joins TRBV6-6 to TRBJ1-6, with unresolved D. From germline, CDR1 is MNHNY and CDR2 SVGAGI (reference sequence). The V and J ends lost 2 bases and 4 bases respectively, with 6 bases between them. The CDR3 spans 14 residues. The CDR3 nucleotides read TGTGCCAGCAGTTACGATCAGTATAATTCACCCCTCCACTTT. Its protein product is CASSYDQYNSPLHF.

On this clonotype itself: One junction end does not reproduce the germline sequence, and a read error may be involved. The rearrangement links TRBV6-5 to TRBJ2-2; D not resolved. This CDR3 spans 13 amino acids. Germline V gene sequence: CDR1 MNHEY, CDR2 SVGAGI. The CDR3 reads CASSYPYTGELFF. The CDR3 nucleotides read TGTGCTAGCAGCTACCCCTACACCGGGGAGCTGTTTTTT.

The rearrangement uses TRBV20-1 and TRBJ2-3, with 9 bases that match TRBD2. This CDR3 has 14 amino acids. Germline V gene data show CDR1 as DFQATT and CDR2 as SNEGSKA (reference sequence). The V segment lost 3 bases and the J segment 3 bases; nucleotides outside the gene matches: 4. The DNA for the CDR3 is TGCAGTGCTAGGCGGGGGGGCCCGACAGATACGCAGTATTTT. It yields the protein CSARRGGPTDTQYF.

This clonotype was counted many times. The chain joins TRBV7-6 to TRBJ2-1; 13 positions match TRBD2. V lost 1 base, J lost 4 bases, and 1 base stayed unmatched. Germline assignment: CDR1 SGHVS and CDR2 FNYEAQ. This CDR3 has 16 residues. The CDR3 DNA reads as TGTGCCAGCAGCTTAGGGACTAGCGGGGGTTACAATGAGCAGTTCTTC. Its protein is CASSLGTSGGYNEQFF.

The CDR3 here is CASSQWRNYEQYF. The DNA of the CDR3 is TGTGCCAGCAGCCAATGGCGGAACTACGAGCAGTACTTC. This rearrangement joins TRBV3-1 to TRBJ2-7; D is ambiguous. Germline V gives CDR1 LGHDT, CDR2 YNNKEL (reference sequence). The CDR3 covers 13 residues. With 2 bases removed from V and 3 bases from J, the gap between germline ends came to 8 bases.

In this sample, this clonotype turned up a few times. This chain joins TRBV20-1 and TRBJ2-7; TRBD1 is a possible D gene (5 bases). The CDR3 totals 13 residues. V shed 1 base and J shed 3 bases, with 10 bases lying between them. Germline CDR1 reads DFQATT; CDR2 reads SNEGSKA (reference sequence). The CDR3 loop is CSARGGPDYEQYF. The CDR3 bases are TGCAGTGCTAGAGGGGGCCCAGACTACGAGCAGTACTTC.

In this sample, this clonotype turned up a few times. This rearrangement joins TRBV3-1 to TRBJ1-1; no clear D gene. Trimming pared 0 bases from V and 7 bases from J, leaving 12 bases between. Germline CDR1 and CDR2: LGHDT and YNNKEL (reference sequence). The CDR3 loop spans 14 amino acids. The CDR3 loop is CASSQDLRPHEAFF. CDR3 bases: TGTGCCAGCAGCCAAGATCTTCGACCACATGAAGCTTTCTTT.

The genes are TRBV10-3 and TRBJ1-2; unclear D gene. Germline-derived CDR1 and CDR2 are ENHRY and SYGVKD. Trimming stripped 0 bases from V and 4 bases from J, with 3 bases between. The CDR3 sequence is 12 residues long. As DNA, the CDR3 is TGTGCCATCAGTGAGTCATTCTATGGCTACACCTTC. Its translation is CAISESFYGYTF.

This clonotype was counted at least ten times. CDR3 amino acids: CASSFPRQGSSPLHF. CDR3 DNA sequence: TGTGCCAGCAGTTTTCCCCGACAGGGTAGTTCACCCCTCCACTTT. The chain joins TRBV28 to TRBJ1-6; 7 bases are shared with TRBD1. The CDR3 runs to 15 residues. V shed 3 bases and J 9 bases; nucleotides not matched to a gene: 8. The germline V gene encodes CDR1 MDHEN and CDR2 SYDVKM.

The chain employs TRBV29-1 and TRBJ2-7; 8 nucleotides line up with TRBD1. This CDR3 region has 13 residues. Germline CDR1 is SQVTM and CDR2 is ANQGSEA. J gave up 4 bases and V 5 bases, and 7 bases lay outside the gene matches. The DNA of the CDR3 is TGCAGCGTTCTGTACAGGGGGATTTACGAGCAGTACTTC. Its translation: CSVLYRGIYEQYF.

The genes are TRBV19 and TRBJ2-5; 11 bases are shared with TRBD1. The junction had 11 bases not matched to a gene; V was cut back by 6 bases and J by 8 bases. Germline V lookup: CDR1 LNHDA, CDR2 SQIVND (reference sequence). CDR3 size: 15 residues. The CDR3 is CASSSTGTGGSTQYF. The CDR3 DNA reads TGTGCCAGTAGCTCGACCGGGACAGGGGGATCCACCCAGTACTTC.

In this sample, this clonotype turned up a few times. The rearrangement links TRBV20-1 to TRBJ1-1; D is undetermined. Germline V CDR1 and CDR2: DFQATT, SNEGSKA (reference sequence). This CDR3 comprises 13 residues. Trimming stripped 0 bases from V and 3 bases from J, with 8 bases between. This chain's CDR3 is CSAREGFYTEAFF. The CDR3 DNA sequence: TGCAGTGCTAGAGAGGGGTTCTACACTGAAGCTTTCTTT.

V gene TRBV12-5 combines with J gene TRBJ2-2; D is possibly TRBD1 (5 bases). The CDR3 extends over 17 amino acids. From germline, CDR1 is LGHNT and CDR2 FRNRAP. Trimming removed 4 bases at V and 1 base at J, with 16 bases between. The CDR3 nucleotides read TGTGCTAGTGGTTCAGACAGACCGGCAGGGAACACCGGGGAGCTGTTTTTT. It codes for CASGSDRPAGNTGELFF.

This clonotype was picked up many times. The J gene is TRBJ2-7, the V gene TRBV7-9; no clear D gene. Germline V gene sequence: CDR1 SEHNR, CDR2 FQNEAQ (reference sequence). V lost 6 bases and J lost 0, with 3 bases in between. This CDR3 region has 11 residues. CDR3 bases: TGTGCCAGCAGTCTCTCCTACGAGCAGTACTTC. It is translated as CASSLSYEQYF. Filled out from reference TRBV7-9 and TRBJ2-7, the complete variable domain reads DTGVSQNPRHKITKRGQNVTFRCDPISEHNRLYWYRQTLGQGPEFLTYFQNEAQLEKSRLLSDRFSAERPKGSFSTLEIQRTEQGDSAMYLCASSLSYEQYFGPGTRLTVT.

The V gene is TRBV4-3, the J gene TRBJ2-1, with a weak D call TRBD2 (6 bases). CDR3 size: 15 residues. V shed 0 bases and J shed 7 bases, with 13 bases lying between them. Germline-derived CDR1 and CDR2 are LGHNA and YSLEER. The CDR3: CASSQDILAPNEQFF. DNA of the CDR3: TGCGCCAGCAGCCAAGATATACTAGCTCCAAATGAGCAGTTCTTC.

Only a few counts were recorded for this clonotype. The chain combines TRBV10-3 with TRBJ2-2; D perhaps matches TRBD2 (5 bases). Germline V gene data show CDR1 as ENHRY and CDR2 as SYGVKD. The CDR3 has 15 residues. Trimming pared 5 bases from V and 3 bases from J, leaving 13 bases between. The CDR3 region is CAISSWETDTGELFF. CDR3 DNA sequence: TGTGCCATCAGTTCTTGGGAGACCGACACCGGGGAGCTGTTTTTT.

In this sample, this clonotype turned up many times. V gene TRBV28 combines with J gene TRBJ2-2; D perhaps matches TRBD1 (5 bases). The germline CDR1 and CDR2 sequences are MDHEN and SYDVKM. The CDR3 runs to 13 residues. V was clipped by 8 bases and J by 1 base, with 8 bases between them. The CDR3 loop is CASLRGNTGELFF. The CDR3 nucleotides are TGTGCCAGCCTTAGGGGGAACACCGGGGAGCTGTTTTTT.

This clonotype was recorded a few times. This chain uses TRBV5-1 with TRBJ2-5; maybe TRBD2 (5 bases). The CDR3 sequence is 13 residues long. Germline values: CDR1 SGHRS, CDR2 YFSETQ. V was shortened by 4 bases and J by 6 bases, with 13 bases between the two germline ends. The CDR3 coding sequence is TGCGCCAGCAGCGGCGCTAGCTCTAAGACCCAGTACTTC. Its protein product is CASSGASSKTQYF.

This clonotype has a handful of counts. The rearrangement uses TRBV4-1 and TRBJ2-3; 8 bases are shared with TRBD1. V dropped 3 bases and J dropped 4; count of bases not matched to a gene: 3. From germline, CDR1 is MGHRA and CDR2 YSYEKL. The CDR3 is 14 residues long. The CDR3 nucleotides are TGCGCCAGCAGCCAGGTGACAGGGGCAGATACGCAGTATTTT. The encoded protein is CASSQVTGADTQYF.

This clonotype appeared a few times. CDR3 DNA sequence: TGTGCCAGCAGTTTCGACAGGGCAGGCTATGGCTACACCTTC. Translated, it gives CASSFDRAGYGYTF. This chain uses TRBV6-6 with TRBJ1-2; TRBD1 matches 7 bases. This CDR3 region has 14 residues. V dropped 4 bases and J dropped 4; count of bases not matched to a gene: 6. Germline CDR1 reads MNHNY; CDR2 reads SVGAGI (reference sequence).

This clonotype was recorded at least ten times. The chain recombines TRBV5-1 with TRBJ1-1; 8 nucleotides align to TRBD1. The CDR3 length is 14 residues. The ends lost 2 bases at V and 1 base at J; junction bases unmatched: 1. The germline V gene encodes CDR1 SGHRS and CDR2 YFSETQ. For the CDR3, the DNA is TGCGCCAGCAGCTTAGGGACAGGGAACACTGAAGCTTTCTTT. Encoded protein: CASSLGTGNTEAFF. Full variable domain (outside the CDR3, taken from reference TRBV5-1 and TRBJ1-1): KAGVTQTPRYLIKTRGQQVTLSCSPISGHRSVSWYQQTPGQGLQFLFEYFSETQRNKGNFPGRFSGRQFSNSRSEMNVSTLELGDSALYLCASSLGTGNTEAFFGQGTRLTVV.